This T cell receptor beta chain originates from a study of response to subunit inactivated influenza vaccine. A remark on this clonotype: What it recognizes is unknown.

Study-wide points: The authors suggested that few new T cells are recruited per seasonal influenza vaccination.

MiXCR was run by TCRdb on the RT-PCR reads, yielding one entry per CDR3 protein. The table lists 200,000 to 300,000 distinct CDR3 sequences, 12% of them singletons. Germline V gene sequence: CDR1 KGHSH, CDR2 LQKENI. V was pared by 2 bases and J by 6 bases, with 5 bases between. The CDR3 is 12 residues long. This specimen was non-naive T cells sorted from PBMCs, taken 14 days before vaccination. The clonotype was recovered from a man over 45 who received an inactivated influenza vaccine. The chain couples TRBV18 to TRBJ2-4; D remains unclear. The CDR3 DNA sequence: TGTGCCAGCTCACCATGGGGAAACATTCAGTACTTC. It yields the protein CASSPWGNIQYF.